This T cell receptor beta chain is drawn from a study of T cell repertoires in cytomegalovirus infection. V shed 4 bases, J shed 8 bases, and the junction held 8 bases outside the gene matches. CDR3 length equals 15 residues. Germline CDR1 and CDR2: LGHDT and YNNKEL (reference sequence). About this clonotype itself: Its antigen remains unidentified.

Regarding the study as a whole: Identification of carriers of CMV plus the relevant HLA was achieved through cumulative public TCR beta family frequency. Dominant in the ex vivo response were TCR beta clonotypes restricted by HLA-C and specific for CMV.

Via MiXCR, TCRdb re-called the reads, giving one row per CDR3 protein. This sample carries hundreds of thousands of distinct CDR3 sequences, roughly a sixth of them seen once, and the ten largest clones take approximately 12%. The chain combines TRBV3-1 with TRBJ1-6; 7 bases align to TRBD1. The sequenced material came from PBMCs. The clonotype comes from a human donor in good health (CMV status not recorded). Some clones in this sample may be carry-over from other donors' samples. DNA of the CDR3: TGTGCCAGCAGCCCCGGGACAGCTATGGATTCACCCCTCCACTTT. Translation gives CASSPGTAMDSPLHF.